A selection of T cell receptor beta chains follows, all from one sample in a study of cytomegalovirus exposure and HLA in healthy donors. The data were produced by immunoSEQ multiplex PCR, yet TCRdb's version contains in-frame clones alone and is incomplete. Listed are around 110,000 clones; approximately 3.7% falls within the top ten. The sample consisted of PBMCs. All receptors come from a man in his thirties or forties in good health and CMV-seronegative. The CDR3 runs from the conserved cysteine through the conserved F or W. Each record gives: D gene, J gene, V gene, CDR3 protein, CDR3 DNA. D genes are given only for firm matches.

>TRBD1|TRBJ1-1|TRBV28
CASSLRTDRALF
TGTGCCAGCAGTTTACGTACGGACAGGGCTCTCTTT
>TRBD1|TRBJ2-6|TRBV9
CASSPQGNSGANVLTF
TGTGCCAGCAGCCCACAGGGGAACTCTGGGGCCAACGTCCTGACTTTC
>NA|TRBJ2-2|TRBV6-6
CASSYTSPNTGELFF
TGTGCCAGCAGTTACACGAGTCCGAACACCGGGGAGCTGTTTTTT
>NA|TRBJ1-4|TRBV6-1
CASRDHGSNEKLFF
TGTGCCAGCAGGGACCATGGGAGTAATGAAAAACTGTTTTTT
>NA|TRBJ2-7|TRBV7-6
CASSLDYSYEQYF
TGTGCCAGCAGCTTAGACTACTCCTACGAGCAGTACTTC
>NA|TRBJ1-4|TRBV18
CASSLDSFATNEKLFF
TGTGCCAGCTCACTGGACAGTTTTGCAACTAATGAAAAACTGTTTTTT
>NA|TRBJ2-5|TRBV11-2
CASSLGAGGLETQYF
TGTGCCAGCAGCTTAGGGGCAGGGGGGTTGGAGACCCAGTACTTC
>TRBD2|TRBJ2-3|TRBV5-1
CASSLAGGFTDTQYF
TGCGCCAGCAGCTTGGCGGGGGGGTTCACAGATACGCAGTATTTT
>NA|TRBJ2-5|TRBV7-2
CASSLVAAQETQYF
TGTGCCAGCAGCTTAGTTGCGGCACAAGAGACCCAGTACTTC
>TRBD1|TRBJ2-7|TRBV7-8
CASSRGTGGDLGRSEQYF
TGTGCCAGCAGCCGGGGGACAGGGGGCGATCTAGGACGATCCGAGCAGTACTTC
>NA|TRBJ2-1|TRBV14
CASSVRDNYYNEQFF
TGTGCCAGCAGCGTCCGGGACAACTACTACAATGAGCAGTTCTTC
>TRBD1|TRBJ2-2|TRBV5-1
CASSWDSPSNTGELFF
TGCGCCAGCAGCTGGGACAGTCCTTCGAACACCGGGGAGCTGTTTTTT
>NA|TRBJ1-1|TRBV6-5
CASSQWRQSNTEAFF
TGTGCCAGCAGCCAATGGAGACAGAGCAACACTGAAGCTTTCTTT
>NA|TRBJ2-3|TRBV6-6
CASTSPGDTDTQYF
TGTGCCAGCACTTCCCCCGGGGACACAGATACGCAGTATTTT
>TRBD1|TRBJ1-4|TRBV2
CATHRGRSEKLFF
TGTGCCACCCACAGGGGGAGGAGTGAAAAACTGTTTTTT
>NA|TRBJ2-3|TRBV7-9
CASSPLGGTQYF
TGTGCCAGCAGCCCCCTTGGAGGGACGCAGTATTTT
>NA|TRBJ2-5|TRBV21-1
CAHGSPREGETQYF
TGTGCCCACGGATCCCCCAGGGAGGGAGAGACCCAGTACTTC
>NA|TRBJ2-3|TRBV6-5
CASSRGSWTDTQYF
TGTGCCAGCAGCCGGGGTTCTTGGACAGATACGCAGTATTTT
>NA|TRBJ2-5|TRBV7-3
CASSRGAQETQYF
TGTGCCAGCAGCCGGGGGGCCCAAGAGACCCAGTACTTC
>NA|TRBJ1-2|TRBV4-3
CASSQEGTSYGYTF
TGCGCCAGCAGCCAAGAGGGGACATCCTATGGCTACACCTTC
>NA|TRBJ2-3|TRBV7-2
CASSLRGAGGADTQYF
TGTGCCAGCAGCTTACGAGGGGCCGGGGGAGCAGATACGCAGTATTTT
>NA|TRBJ2-1|TRBV4-1
CASSLTHSEGQFF
TGCGCCAGCAGCCTTACTCATTCCGAGGGGCAGTTCTTC
>NA|TRBJ1-2|TRBV27
CASSLSGPAYGYTF
TGTGCCAGCAGTTTATCGGGCCCGGCCTATGGCTACACCTTC
>TRBD1|TRBJ1-1|TRBV18
CASSSQGLGDTEAFF
TGTGCCAGCTCATCACAGGGGTTAGGGGACACTGAAGCTTTCTTT
>NA|TRBJ2-3|TRBV7-3
CASSLDGQLGDTQYF
TGTGCCAGCAGCTTGGACGGACAGCTGGGAGATACGCAGTATTTT
>NA|TRBJ1-1|TRBV30
CAWSRNRENTEAFF
TGTGCCTGGAGTAGGAACAGGGAGAACACTGAAGCTTTCTTT
>TRBD1|TRBJ2-5|TRBV2
CASSLNDRVETQYF
TGTGCCAGCAGTCTAAATGACAGGGTGGAGACCCAGTACTTC
>TRBD1|TRBJ1-5|TRBV28
CASSQDRGRQPQHF
TGTGCCAGCAGCCAGGACAGGGGACGGCAGCCCCAGCATTTT
>NA|TRBJ2-1|TRBV15
CATSRTNREGQFF
TGTGCCACCAGCAGAACTAACCGCGAGGGGCAGTTCTTC
>NA|TRBJ1-3|TRBV27
CASSPRGTGNTIYF
TGTGCCAGCAGTCCCAGGGGTACTGGAAACACCATATATTTT
>TRBD1|TRBJ1-4|TRBV7-8
CASSPRDRDNPLGNEKLFF
TGTGCCAGCAGCCCCCGGGACAGGGATAACCCCTTGGGGAATGAAAAACTGTTTTTT
>TRBD1|TRBJ2-3|TRBV5-6
CASSSGQTGTDTQYF
TGTGCCAGCAGCTCCGGACAGACAGGGACAGATACGCAGTATTTT
>TRBD2|TRBJ2-3|TRBV25-1
CASGRVAILYTDTQYF
TGTGCCAGCGGGAGGGTTGCGATCTTATACACAGATACGCAGTATTTT
>TRBD2|TRBJ2-3|TRBV10-3
CAISDAARTSGGGDTQYF
TGTGCCATCAGTGATGCAGCTCGGACTAGCGGGGGTGGAGATACGCAGTATTTT
>NA|TRBJ1-1|TRBV29-1
CSVGLMNTEAFF
TGCAGCGTTGGGCTGATGAACACTGAAGCTTTCTTT
>NA|TRBJ1-2|TRBV19
CASSIRDTEYGYTF
TGTGCCAGTAGTATTCGGGATACGGAGTATGGCTACACCTTC
>TRBD2|TRBJ2-2|TRBV2
CASQRGANTGELFF
TGTGCCAGTCAGCGGGGGGCAAACACCGGGGAGCTGTTTTTT
>NA|TRBJ1-2|TRBV30
CAWSGGGSNYGYTF
TGTGCCTGGAGTGGGGGGGGGTCTAACTATGGCTACACCTTC
>NA|TRBJ2-5|TRBV6-5
CASRRGKETQYF
TGTGCCAGCCGACGAGGGAAAGAGACCCAGTACTTC
>NA|TRBJ2-5|TRBV7-2
CASSLALGVETQYF
TGTGCCAGCAGCTTAGCGCTCGGGGTGGAGACCCAGTACTTC
>NA|TRBJ2-5|TRBV5-6
CASSLGGGVRETQYF
TGTGCCAGCAGCTTGGGGGGCGGGGTGCGGGAGACCCAGTACTTC
>NA|TRBJ1-3|TRBV9
CASSVTGNNTIYF
TGTGCCAGCAGCGTTACAGGGAACAACACCATATATTTT
>NA|TRBJ2-4|TRBV2
CASSVSAGGKNIQYF
TGTGCCAGCAGCGTTTCAGCAGGGGGGAAAAACATTCAGTACTTC
>NA|TRBJ1-1|TRBV6-1
CASSGTGGIGEAFF
TGTGCCAGCAGTGGGACGGGGGGGATAGGTGAAGCTTTCTTT
>NA|TRBJ2-1|TRBV5-1
CASSLGGLYNEQFF
TGCGCCAGCAGCTTGGGTGGACTTTACAATGAGCAGTTCTTC